This T cell receptor (beta chain) was captured by sequencing in a study of T cell changes during pregnancy in multiple sclerosis. Only in-frame clones appear in the TCRdb table, and some are missing; sequencing was by immunoSEQ multiplex PCR. The table shows about 38,000 clones, with around 90% occurring only once. In germline, CDR1 is SGHDN, CDR2 FVKESK. The CDR3 is 13 amino acids. The V gene lost 7 bases and the J gene lost 5 bases, with 14 bases spanning the gap. The origin of this receptor is a female donor in good health, enrolled as a control in a pregnancy study. This chain connects TRBV14 to TRBJ2-5; possible D gene TRBD2, 5 bases. This specimen consisted of CD4+ T cells from peripheral blood mononuclear cells, obtained after pregnancy. The DNA of the CDR3 is TGTGCCAGCAACGGAGGTCCGGGGGAGACCCAGTACTTC. Amino acid sequence: CASNGGPGETQYF.